The 9 T cell receptor beta chains below all came from one sample that was sequenced in a study of cytomegalovirus exposure and HLA in healthy donors. Researchers ran the PCR with 60 Vbeta and 13 Jbeta primers. Here immunoSEQ multiplex PCR was the method, and the copy in TCRdb shows in-frame clones only, minus some. The sample includes around 200,000 clones, over 80% seen only once; the top ten take more than 8.5%. The sequenced sample was PBMCs. These receptors all stem from a woman in her fifties or sixties in good health and CMV-seropositive.

The J gene is TRBJ2-5, the V gene TRBV5-1, with D perhaps TRBD1 (6 bases). Trimming removed 1 base at V and 1 base at J, with 11 bases between. CDR1 and CDR2 (germline): SGHRS, YFSETQ. The CDR3 totals 15 residues. The CDR3 DNA sequence: TGCGCCAGCAGCTTGTCGACAGGACCCCAAGAGACCCAGTACTTC. Its translation is CASSLSTGPQETQYF.

The rearrangement uses TRBV5-8 and TRBJ1-1; D is unresolved. Per germline, CDR1 SGHTS and CDR2 YDEGEE. The CDR3 is 14 amino acids. The V end lost 2 bases, the J end lost 3 bases, and 11 bases lay between the germline ends. As DNA, the CDR3 is TGTGCCAGCAGCTTCGAGGTACACTACACTGAAGCTTTCTTT. Its translation is CASSFEVHYTEAFF. The whole variable domain, filled in from reference TRBV5-8 and TRBJ1-1, reads EAGVTQSPTHLIKTRGQQATLRCSPISGHTSVYWYQQALGLGLQFLLWYDEGEERNRGNFPPRFSGRQFPNYSSELNVNALELEDSALYLCASSFEVHYTEAFFGQGTRLTVV.

This chain connects TRBV27 to TRBJ2-5; tentative D call: TRBD2 (5 bases). Germline V CDR1 and CDR2: MNHEY, SMNVEV (reference sequence). Trimming took 2 bases from V and 2 from J, leaving 9 bases between them. The CDR3 is 14 residues long. CDR3 nucleotides: TGTGCCAGCAGTTTAACTCGGGAACAAGAGACCCAGTACTTC. As protein: CASSLTREQETQYF.

This chain uses TRBV9 with TRBJ1-1; D is ambiguous. The germline gives CDR1 SGDLS, CDR2 YYNGEE. The ends were cut back, 3 bases at V and 6 bases at J, with 12 bases in the middle. The CDR3 is 13 residues long. CDR3 protein: CASSGPGWSEAFF. The DNA of the CDR3 is TGTGCCAGCAGCGGTCCTGGCTGGTCTGAAGCTTTCTTT.

The chain uses TRBV5-5 and TRBJ1-4; D may be TRBD1 (6 bases). The germline V gene encodes CDR1 SGHKS and CDR2 YYEKEE (reference sequence). The V end was cut by 5 bases, the J end by 6 bases, with 14 bases between. The CDR3 is made up of 14 amino acids. This chain's CDR3 is CASRQGGGDEKLFF. CDR3 DNA sequence: TGTGCCAGCAGACAGGGTGGAGGTGATGAAAAACTGTTTTTT.

V gene TRBV4-1 combines with J gene TRBJ1-2, with 7 bases fitting TRBD1. The trim removed 0 bases at V and 8 bases at J, leaving 3 bases unmatched. The germline V gene encodes CDR1 MGHRA and CDR2 YSYEKL. The CDR3 is 13 residues long. The DNA of the CDR3 is TGCGCCAGCAGCCAAGAGGCAGGGGGAGGCTACACCTTC. Amino acids: CASSQEAGGGYTF.

This sequence joins TRBV4-3 and TRBJ2-3; the D gene is possibly TRBD1 (7 bases). Deletions cut 0 bases from V and 6 bases from J, with 19 bases between. Germline V gene lookup returns CDR1 LGHNA and CDR2 YSLEER. This CDR3 region has 17 residues. CDR3 DNA: TGCGCCAGCAGCCAAGATCAGGGGGGCGGGGTACCCGATACGCAGTATTTT. Translated: CASSQDQGGGVPDTQYF.

The rearrangement joins TRBV7-2 to TRBJ2-1; 7 positions match TRBD2. V gave up 7 bases and J gave up 5 bases; unmatched junction bases: 8. This CDR3 region has 14 residues. Germline assignment: CDR1 SGHTA and CDR2 FQGNSA. For the CDR3, the DNA is TGTGCCAGCACCCCCGGCCGGGGGGACAATGAGCAGTTCTTC. Translated: CASTPGRGDNEQFF.

The chain combines TRBV4-1 with TRBJ2-6; the D is unclear. V dropped 1 base and J dropped 1 base, with 8 bases sitting between them. CDR1 is MGHRA and CDR2 is YSYEKL in the germline V gene. The CDR3 is 16 residues long. This CDR3 reads CASSQGPQSGANVLTF. CDR3 coding DNA: TGCGCCAGCAGCCAAGGTCCACAGTCTGGGGCCAACGTCCTGACTTTC.